This TCR beta chain was sequenced for a study of blood T cells in healthy people across ages. Turning to this clonotype: Antigen unknown.

The CDR3 has 14 amino acids. Germline assignment: CDR1 DFQATT and CDR2 SNEGSKA (reference sequence). V lost 4 bases, J lost 6 bases, and 18 bases lay in between. Study outcomes and limitations: Age showed a roughly linear inverse relationship with TCR beta diversity per million T cells.

The individuals who served as donors were healthy Caucasians living in Russia, aged roughly 6 to 90. Primers used in a second PCR of about 7 to 12 cycles were a sample-barcoded 5' primer and a J-beta primer mix. Tags on each cDNA molecule came from a template-switch adaptor with 12 random nucleotides. MiXCR, run by TCRdb on the 5' RACE reads, gives a single entry per CDR3 protein. The sample contains about 600,000 distinct CDR3 sequences, more than 45% of which appear only once. The specimen sequenced was blood. The V gene is TRBV20-1, the J gene TRBJ1-2; D is uncertain. The clonotype originates from a man of 80 years or more in good health. CDR3 sequence: CSAKTEWGINGYTF. In DNA, the CDR3 is TGCAGTGCTAAAACGGAGTGGGGAATCAATGGCTACACCTTC.